This entry features one TCR beta chain sequence. The source of the sample is a study of blood T cell repertoires in COVID-19. Trimming shortened V by 4 bases and J by 8 bases, and 13 bases separated the two germline ends. Germline-derived CDR1 and CDR2 are KGHDR and SFDVKD. The CDR3 is 13 residues long. In the original workflow: Reference gene primer amplification gave nucleated cell count estimates. Measured with immunoSEQ multiplex PCR; TCRdb has only the in-frame clones, and not every one. Clone size and V and J calls were adopted from that table, with D and trimming inferred from the DNA. Here the sample spans about 15,000 clones, about 80% being singletons.

Sequencing was performed on peripheral blood. The TCR originated in a man aged 70-80 years with active or convalescent COVID-19. The chain uses TRBV24-1 and TRBJ1-2; no reliable D call. The CDR3 nucleotides are TGTGCCACCAGTGAGAGTCAGGCCGGCGGCTACACCTTC. It is translated as CATSESQAGGYTF.